This T cell receptor beta chain was recorded in a study of T-cell reconstitution after alpha-beta-depleted transplantation in children. Overall study findings and caveats: After transplant, at about two months, alpha-beta T cells were reportedly derived from several hundred expanded graft clones. After one year, T-cell counts and TCRbeta diversity mostly came from new T cells. Surviving recipient T cells and thymic progenitors accounted for the high day-60 TCRbeta diversity observed in some patients.

This clonotype was detected many times. Its specificity is unknown. Looked up from germline, CDR1 is SGHRS and CDR2 is YFSETQ. V trimming: 3 bases; J trimming: 7 bases; junction bases outside the gene matches: 6. The CDR3 is 14 residues long. Unique molecular identifiers were used to barcode this TCRbeta library. TCRdb itself ran the PCR reads through MiXCR, one entry per CDR3 protein. The sample records over 200,000 distinct CDR3 sequences, 11% being singletons. The TCR sequence derives from a child under two years old with acute myeloid leukemia, due to receive a stem cell transplant. The sequencing here drew on PBMCs, taken before TCRalphabeta/CD19-depleted stem cell transplant. The rearrangement uses TRBV5-1 and TRBJ2-1; 8 bases fit TRBD2. The CDR3, as DNA: TGCGCCAGCAGCTCGCCGAGCGGGAGTAATGAGCAGTTCTTC. Protein product: CASSSPSGSNEQFF. Based on the CDR3 plus reference TRBV5-1 and TRBJ2-1, the full variable domain is KAGVTQTPRYLIKTRGQQVTLSCSPISGHRSVSWYQQTPGQGLQFLFEYFSETQRNKGNFPGRFSGRQFSNSRSEMNVSTLELGDSALYLCASSSPSGSNEQFFGPGTRLTVL.